This is a list of T cell receptor beta chains from one sample in a study of shared clonotypes between healthy human individuals. Repertoires were generated with immunoSEQ multiplex PCR, while TCRdb's copy carries only in-frame clones and drops some. The sample carries over 2 million clones, 85% to 95% recorded once. Sequenced: naive CD8+ T cells sorted from blood. Every receptor here comes from a man between 18 and 29 years old in good health. CDR3s include the opening cysteine and the closing phenylalanine or tryptophan. Fields, in order: J gene, V gene, clone size, CDR3 length, D gene, CDR3 protein, CDR3 DNA. D genes are given only for firm matches. Part of the rows lack a size; the others show once, few, many or a class for expanded clones.

J: TRBJ2-3; V: TRBV14; size: NA; length: 16; D: NA; CDR3: CASSLGASAWGDTQYF; DNA: TGTGCCAGCAGCCTCGGGGCTAGCGCATGGGGGGATACGCAGTATTTT
J: TRBJ2-7; V: TRBV27; size: NA; length: 13; D: TRBD1; CDR3: CASGLTGFHEQYF; DNA: TGTGCCAGCGGATTGACAGGGTTCCACGAGCAGTACTTC
J: TRBJ2-4; V: TRBV6-5; size: NA; length: 14; D: NA; CDR3: CASSSYYSKNIQYF; DNA: TGTGCCAGCAGTTCATACTACTCCAAAAACATTCAGTACTTC
J: TRBJ2-7; V: TRBV6-1; size: NA; length: 14; D: NA; CDR3: CASSELGGTYEQYF; DNA: TGTGCCAGCAGTGAGTTGGGGGGTACCTACGAGCAGTACTTC
J: TRBJ2-5; V: TRBV6-1; size: NA; length: 16; D: NA; CDR3: CASSDVGGTLQETQYF; DNA: TGTGCCAGCAGTGACGTCGGAGGGACTCTCCAAGAGACCCAGTACTTC
J: TRBJ1-5; V: TRBV10-3; size: NA; length: 15; D: NA; CDR3: CAISELNRELQPQHF; DNA: TGTGCCATCAGTGAGTTAAACAGGGAGCTTCAGCCCCAGCATTTT
J: TRBJ2-5; V: TRBV10-2; size: NA; length: 16; D: TRBD2; CDR3: CASSSGTSGGAGAQYF; DNA: TGCGCCAGCAGCTCAGGGACTAGCGGGGGGGCAGGGGCCCAGTACTTC
J: TRBJ2-3; V: TRBV5-4; size: NA; length: 15; D: TRBD2; CDR3: CASSFRLAGVDTQYF; DNA: TGTGCCAGCAGCTTCAGACTAGCGGGGGTAGATACGCAGTATTTT
J: TRBJ1-2; V: TRBV6-5; size: NA; length: 13; D: TRBD1; CDR3: CASSVGQGGGYTF; DNA: TGTGCCAGCAGTGTGGGACAGGGCGGGGGCTACACCTTC
J: TRBJ2-5; V: TRBV6-1; size: once; length: 10; D: NA; CDR3: CASRRETQYF; DNA: TGTGCCAGCAGGCGAGAGACCCAGTACTTC
J: TRBJ1-1; V: TRBV19; size: NA; length: 14; D: TRBD1; CDR3: CASSDTGTGREAFF; DNA: TGTGCCAGTAGCGATACTGGGACAGGGCGAGAAGCTTTCTTT
J: TRBJ2-7; V: TRBV5-4; size: once; length: 14; D: NA; CDR3: CASSFDRDNYEQYF; DNA: TGTGCCAGCAGCTTCGACAGAGACAACTACGAGCAGTACTTC
J: TRBJ2-3; V: TRBV27; size: once; length: 16; D: TRBD2; CDR3: CASSIGAGASPDTQYF; DNA: TGTGCCAGCAGTATAGGGGCGGGAGCGAGTCCAGATACGCAGTATTTT
J: TRBJ2-2; V: TRBV10-1; size: NA; length: 16; D: TRBD1; CDR3: CASSGPSTGSTGELFF; DNA: TGCGCCAGCAGCGGTCCATCGACAGGGAGCACCGGGGAGCTGTTTTTT
J: TRBJ1-1; V: TRBV30; size: NA; length: 16; D: TRBD1; CDR3: CAWSTPTDREDPEAFF; DNA: TGTGCCTGGAGTACTCCAACGGACAGGGAGGACCCTGAAGCTTTCTTT
J: TRBJ2-2; V: TRBV6-1; size: NA; length: 15; D: NA; CDR3: CASRSYRDDPGELFF; DNA: TGTGCCAGCAGAAGCTACAGGGATGATCCCGGGGAGCTGTTTTTT
J: TRBJ1-5; V: TRBV10-2; size: NA; length: 13; D: NA; CDR3: CASSERGDQPQHF; DNA: TGCGCCAGCAGTGAGAGGGGAGATCAGCCCCAGCATTTT
J: TRBJ1-1; V: TRBV7-9; size: NA; length: 14; D: NA; CDR3: CASSLGQLNTEAFF; DNA: TGTGCCAGCAGCTTAGGACAGCTGAACACTGAAGCTTTCTTT
J: TRBJ2-1; V: TRBV25-1; size: once; length: 14; D: TRBD2; CDR3: CASSDPSGVNEQFF; DNA: TGTGCCAGCAGTGATCCTAGCGGGGTCAATGAGCAGTTCTTC
J: TRBJ2-3; V: TRBV7-9; size: NA; length: 16; D: TRBD2; CDR3: CASSSRGGMGTDTQYF; DNA: TGTGCCAGCAGCTCCCGGGGGGGCATGGGCACAGATACGCAGTATTTT
J: TRBJ2-5; V: TRBV5-8; size: NA; length: 15; D: NA; CDR3: CASSSFRELQETQYF; DNA: TGTGCCAGCAGCAGCTTTCGAGAACTTCAAGAGACCCAGTACTTC
J: TRBJ1-1; V: TRBV9; size: NA; length: 16; D: NA; CDR3: CASSVGSGTLNTEAFF; DNA: TGTGCCAGCAGCGTAGGTTCGGGGACCCTGAACACTGAAGCTTTCTTT
J: TRBJ2-7; V: TRBV5-4; size: NA; length: 16; D: TRBD2; CDR3: CASSFPLAGVVGEQYF; DNA: TGTGCCAGCAGCTTCCCCTTAGCGGGAGTGGTAGGCGAGCAGTACTTC
J: TRBJ2-2; V: TRBV7-3; size: NA; length: 12; D: NA; CDR3: CASSFGTGELFF; DNA: TGTGCCAGCAGCTTCGGGACCGGGGAGCTGTTTTTT
J: TRBJ2-7; V: TRBV6-1; size: NA; length: 15; D: NA; CDR3: CASREGRMSSYEQYF; DNA: TGTGCCAGCAGAGAGGGAAGGATGAGCTCCTACGAGCAGTACTTC
J: TRBJ2-1; V: TRBV9; size: NA; length: 16; D: TRBD2; CDR3: CASSTLAGGPGNEQFF; DNA: TGTGCCAGCAGCACCTTAGCGGGAGGGCCCGGGAATGAGCAGTTCTTC
J: TRBJ2-1; V: TRBV9; size: NA; length: 12; D: NA; CDR3: CASSFRENEQFF; DNA: TGTGCCAGCAGCTTTAGGGAAAATGAGCAGTTCTTC
J: TRBJ1-4; V: TRBV15; size: NA; length: 18; D: TRBD1; CDR3: CATRQGTGVGATNEKLFF; DNA: TGTGCCACCAGACAGGGGACAGGGGTTGGAGCAACTAATGAAAAACTGTTTTTT
J: TRBJ1-2; V: TRBV4-1; size: NA; length: 14; D: NA; CDR3: CATHPAAGIGGYTF; DNA: TGCGCCACCCACCCTGCCGCAGGGATTGGCGGCTACACCTTC
J: TRBJ2-1; V: TRBV7-9; size: NA; length: 14; D: NA; CDR3: CASSLEGLYNEQFF; DNA: TGTGCCAGCAGTTTGGAGGGGCTATACAATGAGCAGTTCTTC
J: TRBJ2-1; V: TRBV4-3; size: NA; length: 15; D: NA; CDR3: CASSQYYPSYNEQFF; DNA: TGCGCCAGCAGCCAATATTACCCCTCCTACAATGAGCAGTTCTTC
J: TRBJ2-3; V: TRBV11-2; size: NA; length: 12; D: NA; CDR3: CASSHTTDTQYF; DNA: TGTGCCAGCAGCCATACAACAGATACGCAGTATTTT
J: TRBJ2-3; V: TRBV6-5; size: NA; length: 15; D: NA; CDR3: CASSPGISGTDTQYF; DNA: TGTGCCAGCAGCCCCGGGATTTCGGGCACAGATACGCAGTATTTT
J: TRBJ2-1; V: TRBV10-1; size: NA; length: 15; D: TRBD2; CDR3: CASSETSGIYNEQFF; DNA: TGCGCCAGCAGTGAGACTAGCGGGATTTACAATGAGCAGTTCTTC
J: TRBJ2-5; V: TRBV5-1; size: NA; length: 18; D: TRBD2; CDR3: CASSLYPPSSGGGETQYF; DNA: TGCGCCAGCAGCTTGTATCCCCCCTCTAGCGGGGGGGGAGAGACCCAGTACTTC
J: TRBJ2-7; V: TRBV27; size: NA; length: 14; D: TRBD1; CDR3: CASSTWTGNYEQYF; DNA: TGTGCCAGCAGTACTTGGACAGGGAACTACGAGCAGTACTTC
J: TRBJ2-1; V: TRBV11-2; size: NA; length: 17; D: NA; CDR3: CASSFDLEVSPYNEQFF; DNA: TGTGCCAGCAGCTTCGACCTTGAGGTATCCCCCTACAATGAGCAGTTCTTC
J: TRBJ2-7; V: TRBV6-5; size: once; length: 15; D: TRBD2; CDR3: CASSSTSGGRDEQYF; DNA: TGTGCCAGCAGTTCGACTAGCGGGGGCCGGGACGAGCAGTACTTC
J: TRBJ1-5; V: TRBV10-2; size: once; length: 16; D: NA; CDR3: CASSEATVHSNQPQHF; DNA: TGCGCCAGTTCAGAGGCGACAGTACATAGCAATCAGCCCCAGCATTTT
J: TRBJ1-4; V: TRBV2; size: NA; length: 13; D: TRBD1; CDR3: CASRGQQNEKLFF; DNA: TGTGCCAGCAGGGGACAGCAGAATGAAAAACTGTTTTTT
J: TRBJ2-1; V: TRBV2; size: NA; length: 14; D: TRBD1; CDR3: CASKITGVPNEQFF; DNA: TGTGCCAGCAAGATTACAGGGGTCCCGAATGAGCAGTTCTTC
J: TRBJ2-7; V: TRBV4-3; size: NA; length: 13; D: NA; CDR3: CASSQVVSYEQYF; DNA: TGCGCCAGCAGCCAAGTAGTTTCCTACGAGCAGTACTTC
J: TRBJ2-7; V: TRBV19; size: NA; length: 15; D: TRBD2; CDR3: CASSIYLAGAYEQYF; DNA: TGTGCCAGTAGTATATATCTAGCGGGAGCCTACGAGCAGTACTTC
J: TRBJ2-2; V: TRBV7-9; size: few; length: 16; D: NA; CDR3: CASSLTDSINTGELFF; DNA: TGTGCCAGCAGCCTAACCGACTCGATAAACACCGGGGAGCTGTTTTTT
J: TRBJ2-7; V: TRBV5-1; size: NA; length: 15; D: TRBD1; CDR3: CASSLGTGPSYEQYF; DNA: TGCGCCAGCAGCTTGGGGACAGGGCCCTCCTACGAGCAGTACTTC